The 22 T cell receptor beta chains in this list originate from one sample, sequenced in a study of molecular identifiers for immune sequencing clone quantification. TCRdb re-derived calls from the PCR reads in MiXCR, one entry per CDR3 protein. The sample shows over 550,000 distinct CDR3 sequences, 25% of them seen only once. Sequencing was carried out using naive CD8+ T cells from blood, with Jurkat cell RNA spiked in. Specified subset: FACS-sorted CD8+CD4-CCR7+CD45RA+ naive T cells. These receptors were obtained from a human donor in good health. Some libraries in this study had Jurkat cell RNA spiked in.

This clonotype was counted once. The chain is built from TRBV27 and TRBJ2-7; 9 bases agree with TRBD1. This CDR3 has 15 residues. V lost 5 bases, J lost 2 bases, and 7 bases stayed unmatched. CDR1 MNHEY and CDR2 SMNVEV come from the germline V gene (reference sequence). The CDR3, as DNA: TGTGCCAGCAGTCGAACGGGACAGGGAGCCTACGAGCAGTACTTC. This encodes CASSRTGQGAYEQYF.

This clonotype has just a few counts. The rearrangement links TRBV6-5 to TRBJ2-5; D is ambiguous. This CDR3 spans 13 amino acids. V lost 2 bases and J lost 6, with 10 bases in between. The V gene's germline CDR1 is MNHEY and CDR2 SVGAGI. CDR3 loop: CASSYPVGQTQYF. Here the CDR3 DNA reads TGTGCCAGCAGTTACCCCGTCGGACAGACCCAGTACTTC.

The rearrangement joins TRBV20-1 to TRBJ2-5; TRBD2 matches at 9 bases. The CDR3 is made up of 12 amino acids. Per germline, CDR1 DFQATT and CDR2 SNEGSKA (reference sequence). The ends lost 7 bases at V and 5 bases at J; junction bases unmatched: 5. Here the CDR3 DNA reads TGCAGTGAAAAGCGGGAGGTTGAGACCCAGTACTTC. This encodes CSEKREVETQYF.

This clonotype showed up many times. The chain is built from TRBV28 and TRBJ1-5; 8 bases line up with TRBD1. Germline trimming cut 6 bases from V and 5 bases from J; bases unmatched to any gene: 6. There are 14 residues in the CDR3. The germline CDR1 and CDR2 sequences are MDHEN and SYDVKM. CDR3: CASSQRTGYQPQHF. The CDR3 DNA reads TGTGCCAGCAGCCAAAGGACAGGGTATCAGCCCCAGCATTTT.

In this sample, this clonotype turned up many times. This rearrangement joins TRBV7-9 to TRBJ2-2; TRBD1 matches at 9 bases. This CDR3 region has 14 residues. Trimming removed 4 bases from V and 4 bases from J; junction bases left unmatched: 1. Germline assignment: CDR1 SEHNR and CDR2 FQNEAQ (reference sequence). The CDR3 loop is CASSSTGGTGELFF. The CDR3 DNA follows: TGTGCCAGCAGCTCGACAGGGGGCACCGGGGAGCTGTTTTTT.

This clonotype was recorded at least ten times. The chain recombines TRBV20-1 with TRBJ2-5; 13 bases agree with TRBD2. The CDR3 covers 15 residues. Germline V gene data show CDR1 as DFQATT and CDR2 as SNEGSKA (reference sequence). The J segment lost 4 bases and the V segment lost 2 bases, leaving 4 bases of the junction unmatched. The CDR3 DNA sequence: TGCAGTGCTAGACAACTAGCGGGAGGGAGAGAGACCCAGTACTTC. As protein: CSARQLAGGRETQYF.

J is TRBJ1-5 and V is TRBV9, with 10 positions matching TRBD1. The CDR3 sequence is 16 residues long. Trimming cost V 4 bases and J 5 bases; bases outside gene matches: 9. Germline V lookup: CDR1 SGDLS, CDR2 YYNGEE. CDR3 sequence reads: CASSPGTGVVDQPQHF. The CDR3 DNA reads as TGTGCCAGCAGCCCTGGGACAGGGGTTGTCGATCAGCCCCAGCATTTT. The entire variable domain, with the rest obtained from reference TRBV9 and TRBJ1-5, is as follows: DSGVTQTPKHLITATGQRVTLRCSPRSGDLSVYWYQQSLDQGLQFLIQYYNGEERAKGNILERFSAQQFPDLHSELNLSSLELGDSALYFCASSPGTGVVDQPQHFGDGTRLSIL.

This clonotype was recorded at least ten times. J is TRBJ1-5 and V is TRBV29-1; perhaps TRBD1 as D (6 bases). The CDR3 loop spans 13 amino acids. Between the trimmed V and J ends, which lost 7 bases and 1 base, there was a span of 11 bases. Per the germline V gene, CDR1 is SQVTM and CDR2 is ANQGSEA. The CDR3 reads CSATTGSNQPQHF. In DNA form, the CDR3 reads TGCAGCGCAACGACAGGAAGCAATCAGCCCCAGCATTTT. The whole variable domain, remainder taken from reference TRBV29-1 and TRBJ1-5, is SAVISQKPSRDICQRGTSLTIQCQVDSQVTMMFWYRQQPGQSLTLIATANQGSEATYESGFVIDKFPISRPNLTFSTLTVSNMSPEDSSIYLCSATTGSNQPQHFGDGTRLSIL.

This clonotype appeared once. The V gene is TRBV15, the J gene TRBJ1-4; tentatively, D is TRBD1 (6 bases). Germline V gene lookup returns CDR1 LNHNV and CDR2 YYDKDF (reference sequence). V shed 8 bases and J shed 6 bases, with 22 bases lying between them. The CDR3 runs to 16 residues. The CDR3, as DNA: TGTGCCACCGCAACGGGGGGCTCGGGGGCTGATGAAAAACTGTTTTTT. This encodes CATATGGSGADEKLFF.

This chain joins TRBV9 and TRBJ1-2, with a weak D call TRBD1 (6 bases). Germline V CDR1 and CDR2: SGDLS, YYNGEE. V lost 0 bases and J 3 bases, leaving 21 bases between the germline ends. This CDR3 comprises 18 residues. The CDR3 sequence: CASSVGNPDSRNYYGYTF. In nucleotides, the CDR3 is TGTGCCAGCAGCGTAGGAAACCCGGACAGCAGGAACTACTATGGCTACACCTTC.

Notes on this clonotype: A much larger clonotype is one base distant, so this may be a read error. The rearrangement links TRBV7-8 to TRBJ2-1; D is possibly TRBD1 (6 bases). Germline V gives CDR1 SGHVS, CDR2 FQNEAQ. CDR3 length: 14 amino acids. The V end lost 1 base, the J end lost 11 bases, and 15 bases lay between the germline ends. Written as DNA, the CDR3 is TGTGCCAGCAGCTTAGGAGTTAGGGGGAATAAGCAGTTCTTC. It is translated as CASSLGVRGNKQFF.

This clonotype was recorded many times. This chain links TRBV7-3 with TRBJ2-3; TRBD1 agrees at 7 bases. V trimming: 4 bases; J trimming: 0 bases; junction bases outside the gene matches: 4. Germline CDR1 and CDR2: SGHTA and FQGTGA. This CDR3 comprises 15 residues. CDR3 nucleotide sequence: TGTGCCAGCAGCTCGACAGGGTTGAGCACAGATACGCAGTATTTT. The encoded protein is CASSSTGLSTDTQYF.

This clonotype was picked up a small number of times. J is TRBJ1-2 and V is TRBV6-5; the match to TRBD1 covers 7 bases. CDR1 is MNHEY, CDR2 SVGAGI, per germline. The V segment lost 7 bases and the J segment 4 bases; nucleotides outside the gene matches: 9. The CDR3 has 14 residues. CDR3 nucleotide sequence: TGTGCCAGCAAGACAGGGCACGAACTCTATGGCTACACCTTC. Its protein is CASKTGHELYGYTF.

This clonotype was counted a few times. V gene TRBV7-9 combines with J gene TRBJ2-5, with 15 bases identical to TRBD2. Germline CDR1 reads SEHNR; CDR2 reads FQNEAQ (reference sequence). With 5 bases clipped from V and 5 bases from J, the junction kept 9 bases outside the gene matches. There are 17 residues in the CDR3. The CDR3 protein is CASSPRTSGRALETQYF. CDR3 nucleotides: TGTGCCAGCAGCCCAAGGACTAGCGGGAGGGCCTTGGAGACCCAGTACTTC. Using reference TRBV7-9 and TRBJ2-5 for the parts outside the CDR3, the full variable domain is DTGVSQNPRHKITKRGQNVTFRCDPISEHNRLYWYRQTLGQGPEFLTYFQNEAQLEKSRLLSDRFSAERPKGSFSTLEIQRTEQGDSAMYLCASSPRTSGRALETQYFGPGTRLLVL.

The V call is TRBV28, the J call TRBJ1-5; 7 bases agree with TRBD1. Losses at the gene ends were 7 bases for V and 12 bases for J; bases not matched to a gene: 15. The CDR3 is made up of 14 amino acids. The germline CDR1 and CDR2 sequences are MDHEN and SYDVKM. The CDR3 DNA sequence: TGTGCCAGCAAATACAGGGGCCTATCCCCTCTCCAGCATTTT. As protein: CASKYRGLSPLQHF.

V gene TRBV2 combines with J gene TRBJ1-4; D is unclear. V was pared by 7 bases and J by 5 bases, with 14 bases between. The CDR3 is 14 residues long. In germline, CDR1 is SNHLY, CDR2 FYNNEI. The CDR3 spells CASIPRGVNEKLFF. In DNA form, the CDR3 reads TGTGCCAGCATCCCTAGAGGAGTGAATGAAAAACTGTTTTTT.

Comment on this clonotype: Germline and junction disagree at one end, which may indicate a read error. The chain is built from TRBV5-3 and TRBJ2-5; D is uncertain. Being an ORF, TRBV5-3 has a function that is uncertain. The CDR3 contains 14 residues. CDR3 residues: CASSWWTGQETQYF. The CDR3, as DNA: TGTGCCAGCAGCTGGTGGACGGGCCAAGAGACCCAGTACTTC.

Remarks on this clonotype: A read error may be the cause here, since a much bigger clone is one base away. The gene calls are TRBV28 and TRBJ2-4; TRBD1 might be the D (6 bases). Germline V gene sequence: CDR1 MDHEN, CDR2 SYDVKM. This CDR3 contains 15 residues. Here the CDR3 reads CASTVPGEAKSIQYF. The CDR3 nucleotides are TGTGCCAGCACCGTTCCAGGGGAAGCCAAAAGCATTCAGTACTTC.

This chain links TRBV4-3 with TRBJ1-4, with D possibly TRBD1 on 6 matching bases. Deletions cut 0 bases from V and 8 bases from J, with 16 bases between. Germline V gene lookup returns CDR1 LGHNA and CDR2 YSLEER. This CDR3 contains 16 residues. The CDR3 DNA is TGCGCCAGCAGCCAAGACCCTCCGGGGGCCGGCGAAAAACTGTTTTTT. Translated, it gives CASSQDPPGAGEKLFF.

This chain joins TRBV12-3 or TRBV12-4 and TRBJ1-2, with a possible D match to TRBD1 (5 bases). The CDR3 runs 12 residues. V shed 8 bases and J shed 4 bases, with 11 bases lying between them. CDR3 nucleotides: TGTGCCAGCCGGGGAGGGACCTATGGCTACACCTTC. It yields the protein CASRGGTYGYTF.

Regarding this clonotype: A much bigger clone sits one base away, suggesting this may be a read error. This chain's CDR3 is CASSRVAGGGTDTQYF. The DNA for the CDR3 is TGTGCCAGCAGCCGAGTGGCAGGAGGGGGCACAGATACGCAGTATTTT. This chain uses TRBV14 with TRBJ2-3; D is perhaps TRBD2 (6 bases). CDR3 length: 16 residues. Germline CDR1 SGHDN, CDR2 FVKESK. V was trimmed by 4 bases and J by 1 base, leaving 15 bases between them.

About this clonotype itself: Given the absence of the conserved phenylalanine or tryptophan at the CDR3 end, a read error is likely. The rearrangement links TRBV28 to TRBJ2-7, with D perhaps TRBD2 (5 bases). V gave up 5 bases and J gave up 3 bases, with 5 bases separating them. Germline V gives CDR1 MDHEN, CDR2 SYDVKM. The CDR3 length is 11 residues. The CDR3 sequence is CASSRGYEQYS. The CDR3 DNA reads TGTGCCAGCAGTCGGGGCTACGAGCAGTACTCC.